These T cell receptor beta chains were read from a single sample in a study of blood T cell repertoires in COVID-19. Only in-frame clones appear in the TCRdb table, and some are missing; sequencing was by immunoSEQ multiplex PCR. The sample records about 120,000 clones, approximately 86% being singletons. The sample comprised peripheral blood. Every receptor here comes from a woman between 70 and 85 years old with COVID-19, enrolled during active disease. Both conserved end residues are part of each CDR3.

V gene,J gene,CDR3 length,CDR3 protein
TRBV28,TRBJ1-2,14,CASSLEGARGGYTF
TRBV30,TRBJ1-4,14,CAWSPGHLNEKLFF
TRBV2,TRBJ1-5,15,CASSQDRGFNQPQHF
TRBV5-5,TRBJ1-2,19,CASSLELRGTGGLNYGYTF
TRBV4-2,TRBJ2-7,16,CASSQASGGAFYEQYF
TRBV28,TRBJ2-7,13,CASRRGGAYEQYF
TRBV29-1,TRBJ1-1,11,CSVYRDTEAFF
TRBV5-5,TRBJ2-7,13,CASSRWGDYEQYF
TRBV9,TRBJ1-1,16,CASSVGPTGDVTEAFF
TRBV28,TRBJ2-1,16,CASSLVEQGPYNEQFF
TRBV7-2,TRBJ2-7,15,CASSQGRGSSYEQYF
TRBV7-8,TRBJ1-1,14,CASSRDEVNTEAFF
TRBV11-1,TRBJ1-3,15,CASSSADRVRNTIYF
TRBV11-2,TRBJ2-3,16,CASSTPSRGGVDTQYF
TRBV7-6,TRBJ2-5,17,CASSLKGPLKYQETQYF
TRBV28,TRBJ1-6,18,CASSLGGATAQHNSPLHF
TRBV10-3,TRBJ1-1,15,CAISEWDSSSTEAFF
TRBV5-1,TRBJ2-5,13,CASSRTLQETQYF
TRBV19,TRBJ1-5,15,CASSSWGIGLQPQHF
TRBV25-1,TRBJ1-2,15,CASFGRGIPNYGYTF
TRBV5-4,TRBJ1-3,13,CASSFTTGNTIYF
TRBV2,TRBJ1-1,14,CASTLGGPTDEAFF
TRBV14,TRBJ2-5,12,CASNRGGETQYF
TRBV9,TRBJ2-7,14,CASSVGAGAEEQYF
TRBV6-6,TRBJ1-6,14,CASSNRDREAPLHF
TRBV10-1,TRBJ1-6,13,CASRGEYNSPLHF
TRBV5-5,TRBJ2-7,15,CASSPTGTSSYEQYF
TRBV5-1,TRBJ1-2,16,CASSLQPGQGTGGYTF